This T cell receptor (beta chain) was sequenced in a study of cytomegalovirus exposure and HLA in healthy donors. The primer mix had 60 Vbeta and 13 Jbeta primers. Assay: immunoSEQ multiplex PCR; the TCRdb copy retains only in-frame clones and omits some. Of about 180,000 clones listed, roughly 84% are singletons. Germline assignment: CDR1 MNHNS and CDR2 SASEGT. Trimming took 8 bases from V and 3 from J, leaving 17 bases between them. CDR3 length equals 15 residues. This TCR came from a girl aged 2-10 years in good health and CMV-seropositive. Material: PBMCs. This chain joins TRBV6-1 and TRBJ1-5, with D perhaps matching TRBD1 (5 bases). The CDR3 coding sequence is TGTGCCAGCGGAGATCTAGACAGCTTCAATCAGCCCCAGCATTTT. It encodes CASGDLDSFNQPQHF.